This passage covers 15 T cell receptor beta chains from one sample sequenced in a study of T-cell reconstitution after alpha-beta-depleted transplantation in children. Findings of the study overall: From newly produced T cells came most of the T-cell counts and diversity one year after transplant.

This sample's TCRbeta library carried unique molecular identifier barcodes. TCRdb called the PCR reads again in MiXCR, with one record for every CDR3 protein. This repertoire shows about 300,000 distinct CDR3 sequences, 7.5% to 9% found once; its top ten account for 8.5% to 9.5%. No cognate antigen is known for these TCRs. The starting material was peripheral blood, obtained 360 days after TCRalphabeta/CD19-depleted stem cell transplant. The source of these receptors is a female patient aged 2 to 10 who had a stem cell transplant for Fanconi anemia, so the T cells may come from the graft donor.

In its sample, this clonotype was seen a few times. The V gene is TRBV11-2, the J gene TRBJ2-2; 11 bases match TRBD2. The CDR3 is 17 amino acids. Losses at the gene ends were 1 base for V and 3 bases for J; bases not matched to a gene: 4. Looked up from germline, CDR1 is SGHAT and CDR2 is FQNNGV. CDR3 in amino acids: CASSLVLAGGHTGELFF. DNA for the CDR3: TGTGCCAGCAGCTTAGTCCTAGCGGGAGGCCACACCGGGGAGCTGTTTTTT.

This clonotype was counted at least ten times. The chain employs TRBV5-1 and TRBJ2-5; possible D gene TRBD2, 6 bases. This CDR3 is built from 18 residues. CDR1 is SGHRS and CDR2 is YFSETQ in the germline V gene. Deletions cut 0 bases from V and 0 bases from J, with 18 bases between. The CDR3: CASSLDLIAELYQETQYF. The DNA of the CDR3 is TGCGCCAGCAGCTTGGACCTTATAGCGGAGCTGTACCAAGAGACCCAGTACTTC. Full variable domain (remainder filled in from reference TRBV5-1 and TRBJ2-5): KAGVTQTPRYLIKTRGQQVTLSCSPISGHRSVSWYQQTPGQGLQFLFEYFSETQRNKGNFPGRFSGRQFSNSRSEMNVSTLELGDSALYLCASSLDLIAELYQETQYFGPGTRLLVL.

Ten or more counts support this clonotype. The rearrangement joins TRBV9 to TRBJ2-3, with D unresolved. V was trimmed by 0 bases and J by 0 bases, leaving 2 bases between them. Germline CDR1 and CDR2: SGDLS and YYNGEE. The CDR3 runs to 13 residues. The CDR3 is CASSVVSTDTQYF. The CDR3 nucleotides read TGTGCCAGCAGCGTAGTTAGCACAGATACGCAGTATTTT.

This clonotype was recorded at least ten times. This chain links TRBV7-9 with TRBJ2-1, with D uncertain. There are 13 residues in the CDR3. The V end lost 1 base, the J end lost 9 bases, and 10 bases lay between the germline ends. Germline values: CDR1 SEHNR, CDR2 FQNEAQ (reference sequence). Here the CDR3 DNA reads TGTGCCAGCAGCTTAGGGGTTACGGTTGAGCAGTTCTTC. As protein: CASSLGVTVEQFF.

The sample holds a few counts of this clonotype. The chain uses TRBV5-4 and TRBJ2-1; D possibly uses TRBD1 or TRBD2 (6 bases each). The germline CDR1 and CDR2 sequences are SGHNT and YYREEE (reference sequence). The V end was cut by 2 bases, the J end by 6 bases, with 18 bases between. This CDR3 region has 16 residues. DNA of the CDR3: TGTGCCAGCAGCTTATTACCGGGGGACACCCTCAATGAGCAGTTCTTC. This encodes CASSLLPGDTLNEQFF.

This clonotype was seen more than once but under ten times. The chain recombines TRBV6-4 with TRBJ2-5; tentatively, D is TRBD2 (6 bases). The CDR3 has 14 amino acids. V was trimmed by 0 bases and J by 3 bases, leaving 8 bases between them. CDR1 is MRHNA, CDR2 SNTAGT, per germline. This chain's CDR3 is CASSDSWGEETQYF. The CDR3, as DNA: TGTGCCAGCAGTGACTCGTGGGGGGAAGAGACCCAGTACTTC.

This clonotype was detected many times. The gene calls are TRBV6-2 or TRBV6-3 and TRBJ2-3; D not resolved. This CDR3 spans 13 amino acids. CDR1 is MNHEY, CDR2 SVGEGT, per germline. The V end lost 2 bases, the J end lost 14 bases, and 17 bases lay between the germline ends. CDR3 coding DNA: TGTGCCAGCAGTTACGATCGCCTTCTGGATCTGTATTTT. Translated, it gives CASSYDRLLDLYF.

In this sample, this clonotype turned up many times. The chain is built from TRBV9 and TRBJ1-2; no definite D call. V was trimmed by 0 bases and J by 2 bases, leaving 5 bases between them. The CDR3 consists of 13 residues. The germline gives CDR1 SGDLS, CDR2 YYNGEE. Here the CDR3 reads CASSVAQNYGYTF. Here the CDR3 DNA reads TGTGCCAGCAGCGTAGCCCAGAACTATGGCTACACCTTC.

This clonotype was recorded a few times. The DNA for the CDR3 is TGTGCCAGCAGCTTCGAGCGGGGGGGCCGAAGGCAGTTCTTC. It encodes CASSFERGGRRQFF. J is TRBJ2-1 and V is TRBV7-2; 10 nucleotides line up with TRBD2. Germline trimming cut 3 bases from V and 12 bases from J; bases unmatched to any gene: 8. Germline CDR1 and CDR2: SGHTA and FQGNSA. The CDR3 runs 14 residues.

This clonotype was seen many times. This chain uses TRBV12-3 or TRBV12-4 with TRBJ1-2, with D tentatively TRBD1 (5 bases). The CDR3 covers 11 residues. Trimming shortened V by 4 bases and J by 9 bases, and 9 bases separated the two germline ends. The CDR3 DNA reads TGTGCCAGCAGTTGGGCAGGGAGCTACACCTTC. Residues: CASSWAGSYTF.

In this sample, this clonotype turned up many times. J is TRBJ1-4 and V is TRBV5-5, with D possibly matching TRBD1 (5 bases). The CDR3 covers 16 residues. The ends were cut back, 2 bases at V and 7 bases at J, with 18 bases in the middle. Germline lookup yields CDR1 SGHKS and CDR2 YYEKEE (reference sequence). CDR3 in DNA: TGTGCCAGCAGCTTAATCAGGGTGGAGTTGGCTGAAAAACTGTTTTTT. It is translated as CASSLIRVELAEKLFF.

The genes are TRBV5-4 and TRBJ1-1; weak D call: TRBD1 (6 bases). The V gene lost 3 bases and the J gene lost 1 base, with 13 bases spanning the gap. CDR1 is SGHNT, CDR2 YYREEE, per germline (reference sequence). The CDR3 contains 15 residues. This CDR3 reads CASSWYREGNTEAFF. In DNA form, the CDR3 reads TGTGCCAGCAGCTGGTACAGGGAGGGGAACACTGAAGCTTTCTTT.

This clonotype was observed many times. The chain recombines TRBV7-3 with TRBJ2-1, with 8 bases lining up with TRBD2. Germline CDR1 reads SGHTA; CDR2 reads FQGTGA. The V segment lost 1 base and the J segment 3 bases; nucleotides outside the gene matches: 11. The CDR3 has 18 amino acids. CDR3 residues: CASSLKGINGGVYNEQFF. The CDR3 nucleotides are TGTGCCAGCAGCTTAAAGGGCATTAACGGGGGGGTCTACAATGAGCAGTTCTTC. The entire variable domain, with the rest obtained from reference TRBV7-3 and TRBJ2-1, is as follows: GAGVSQTPSNKVTEKGKYVELRCDPISGHTALYWYRQSLGQGPEFLIYFQGTGAADDSGLPNDRFFAVRPEGSVSTLKIQRTERGDSAVYLCASSLKGINGGVYNEQFFGPGTRLTVL.

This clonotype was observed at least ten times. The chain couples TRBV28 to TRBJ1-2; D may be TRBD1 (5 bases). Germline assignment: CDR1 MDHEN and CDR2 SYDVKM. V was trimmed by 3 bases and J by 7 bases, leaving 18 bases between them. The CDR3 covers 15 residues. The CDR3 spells CASSFLGREGVGYTF. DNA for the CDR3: TGTGCCAGCAGTTTCCTAGGCAGGGAAGGAGTTGGCTACACCTTC.

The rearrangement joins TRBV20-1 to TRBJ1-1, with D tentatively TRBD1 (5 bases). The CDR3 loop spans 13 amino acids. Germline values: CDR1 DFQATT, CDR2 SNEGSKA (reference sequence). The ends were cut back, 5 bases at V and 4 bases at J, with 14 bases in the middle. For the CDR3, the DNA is TGCAGTGCTGTTCAAGGGGCGGTCACTGAAGCTTTCTTT. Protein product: CSAVQGAVTEAFF.